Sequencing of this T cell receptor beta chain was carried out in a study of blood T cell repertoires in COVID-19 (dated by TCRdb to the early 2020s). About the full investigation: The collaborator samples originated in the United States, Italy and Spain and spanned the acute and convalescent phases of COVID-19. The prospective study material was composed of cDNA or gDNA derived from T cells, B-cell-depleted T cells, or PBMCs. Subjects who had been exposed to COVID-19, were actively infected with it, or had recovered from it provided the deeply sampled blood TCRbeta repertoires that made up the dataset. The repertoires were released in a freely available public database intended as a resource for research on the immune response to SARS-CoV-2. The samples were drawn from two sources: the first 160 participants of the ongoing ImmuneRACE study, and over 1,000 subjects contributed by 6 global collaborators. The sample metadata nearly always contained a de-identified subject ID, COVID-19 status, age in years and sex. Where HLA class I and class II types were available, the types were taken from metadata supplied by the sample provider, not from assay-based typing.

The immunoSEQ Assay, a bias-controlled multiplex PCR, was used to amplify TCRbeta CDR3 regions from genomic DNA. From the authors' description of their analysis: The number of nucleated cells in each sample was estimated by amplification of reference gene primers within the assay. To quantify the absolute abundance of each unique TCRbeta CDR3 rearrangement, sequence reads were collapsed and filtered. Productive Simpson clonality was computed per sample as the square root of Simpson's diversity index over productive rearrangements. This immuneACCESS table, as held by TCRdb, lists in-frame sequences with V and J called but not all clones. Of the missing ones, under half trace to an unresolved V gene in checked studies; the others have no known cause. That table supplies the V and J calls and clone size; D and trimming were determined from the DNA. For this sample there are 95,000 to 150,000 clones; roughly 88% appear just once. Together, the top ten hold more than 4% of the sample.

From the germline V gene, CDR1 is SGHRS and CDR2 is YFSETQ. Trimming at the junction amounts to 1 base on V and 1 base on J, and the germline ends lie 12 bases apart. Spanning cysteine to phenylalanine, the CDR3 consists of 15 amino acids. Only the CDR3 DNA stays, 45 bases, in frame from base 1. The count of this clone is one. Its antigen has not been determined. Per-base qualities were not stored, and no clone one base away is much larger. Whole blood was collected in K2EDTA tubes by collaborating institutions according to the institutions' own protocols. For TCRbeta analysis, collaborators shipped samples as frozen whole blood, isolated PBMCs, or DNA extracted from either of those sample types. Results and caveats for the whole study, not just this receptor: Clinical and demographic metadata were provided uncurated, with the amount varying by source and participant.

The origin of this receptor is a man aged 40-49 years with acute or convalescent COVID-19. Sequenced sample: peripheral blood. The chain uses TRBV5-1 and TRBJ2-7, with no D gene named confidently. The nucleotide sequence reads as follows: TGCGCCAGCAGCTTGATCTACGGCGGTTCCTACGAGCAGTACTTC. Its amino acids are CASSLIYGGSYEQYF. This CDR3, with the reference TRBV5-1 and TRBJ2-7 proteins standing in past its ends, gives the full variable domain KAGVTQTPRYLIKTRGQQVTLSCSPISGHRSVSWYQQTPGQGLQFLFEYFSETQRNKGNFPGRFSGRQFSNSRSEMNVSTLELGDSALYLCASSLIYGGSYEQYFGPGTRLTVT.